Listed here are 4 T cell receptor beta chains from one sample, sequenced in a study of beta chain features in type 1 diabetes. Reverse transcription of all isolated RNA meant that expressed TCRB transcripts were sequenced. Clones were read by immunoSEQ multiplex PCR, and TCRdb kept only the in-frame ones, dropping some. The repertoire holds 450,000 to 600,000 clones, with 30% as singletons. The sample consisted of naive CD4+ T cells from blood. These receptors originate from a man aged 18 to 35 in good health.

This clone showed up just a few times. CDR3 bases: TGCGCCAGCAGCCAAGGTCTAGCGGGGATTAACACCGGGGAGCTGTTTTTT. Translating it yields CASSQGLAGINTGELFF. The rearrangement uses TRBV4-1 and TRBJ2-2; 9 positions match TRBD2. The CDR3 totals 17 residues. Germline V gene data show CDR1 as MGHRA and CDR2 as YSYEKL. Trimming at V came to 1 base and at J to 2 bases, leaving 5 bases not matched to a gene.

This chain joins TRBV29-1 and TRBJ1-4, with TRBD1 identical over 10 bases. The ends lost 6 bases at V and 8 bases at J; junction bases unmatched: 9. The CDR3 spans 14 residues. Per the germline V gene, CDR1 is SQVTM and CDR2 is ANQGSEA. CDR3 region: CSVGLTGGNEKLFF. The CDR3 bases are TGCAGCGTGGGGCTGACAGGGGGCAACGAAAAACTGTTTTTT.

In this sample, this clone turned up a few times. The chain carries TRBV2 and TRBJ2-3; 8 nucleotides match TRBD1. Germline CDR1 SNHLY, CDR2 FYNNEI. V shed 2 bases, J shed 0 bases, and the junction held 7 bases outside the gene matches. There are 17 residues in the CDR3. The chain's CDR3 is CASSEFQGAPSTDTQYF. The CDR3, as DNA: TGTGCCAGCAGTGAATTTCAGGGGGCTCCTAGCACAGATACGCAGTATTTT.

This clone was counted a few times. The CDR3 protein is CASSIRDTQYF. In DNA form, the CDR3 reads TGCGCCAGCAGCATCCGGGATACGCAGTATTTT. The chain is built from TRBV5-1 and TRBJ2-3, with D unresolved. V gave up 4 bases and J gave up 6 bases, with 6 bases separating them. This CDR3 is 11 amino acids long. The V gene's germline CDR1 is SGHRS and CDR2 YFSETQ.